Detailed here is one TCR beta chain. Original processing methods: Estimation of nucleated cell counts relied on the amplification of reference gene primers. This table comes from immunoSEQ multiplex PCR, and its TCRdb copy is limited to in-frame clones, with some not included. V, J and clone size are taken as reported in that table, and D and trimming were inferred from the DNA itself. Altogether hundreds of thousands of clones are present, about four fifths being singletons, with the ten largest covering 8.9%. This sample stems from a study of blood T cell repertoires in COVID-19. The sequenced sample consisted of peripheral blood. This TCR was sampled from an elderly man with acute or convalescent COVID-19.

The CDR3 nucleotides read TGTGCCAGCAGCTCACGCAGATCCCCGACCTACGAGCAGTACTTC. This sequence encodes CASSSRRSPTYEQYF. The chain carries TRBV5-8 and TRBJ2-7, with D unresolved. Germline V gene sequence: CDR1 SGHTS, CDR2 YDEGEE. This CDR3 is 15 amino acids long. Trimming took 3 bases from V and 2 from J, leaving 15 bases between them. Full variable domain (missing parts from reference TRBV5-8 and TRBJ2-7): EAGVTQSPTHLIKTRGQQATLRCSPISGHTSVYWYQQALGLGLQFLLWYDEGEERNRGNFPPRFSGRQFPNYSSELNVNALELEDSALYLCASSSRRSPTYEQYFGPGTRLTVT.